The 20 T cell receptor beta chains presented below share a single source sample, sequenced in a study of read filtering for tumor transcriptome and immune sequencing (dated by TCRdb to about 2020). The instrument was an Illumina HiSeq 4000. TCR libraries were constructed from roughly 380 ng RNA using the Immunoverse kit, and molecular barcoded adaptors covering alpha/delta and beta/gamma chains were employed. TCRdb reworked the public reads: Q25 trimming with fastp, MiXCR clone assembly, productive beta chains retained. All rows with the same CDR3 protein become a single entry with the most common DNA and genes. The sample table holds around 30,000 distinct CDR3 sequences, of which under 20% were seen once. The ten largest clones add up to around 15% of the sample. The sample consisted of a population of CD138-negative cells sorted from bone marrow. In the paper's terms, the cell subset or site label means: bone marrow mononuclear cells depleted of CD138+ plasma/myeloma cells by negative magnetic selection. These receptors all come from a donor aged 40 or older with multiple myeloma.

With respect to this clonotype: A junction boundary mismatches the germline segment, possibly from a read error. The rearrangement uses TRBV19 and TRBJ2-1; 8 bases agree with TRBD1. CDR1 LNHDA and CDR2 SQIVND come from the germline V gene (reference sequence). The CDR3 has 13 amino acids. The CDR3 sequence is CASKWAGGDELFF. In DNA form, the CDR3 reads TGTGCCAGTAAGTGGGCAGGGGGCGATGAGCTGTTCTTC.

This clonotype was counted ten times or more. This chain connects TRBV19 to TRBJ2-1; 8 nucleotides agree with TRBD2. This CDR3 region has 17 residues. Per germline, CDR1 LNHDA and CDR2 SQIVND (reference sequence). The J segment lost 3 bases and the V segment lost 4 bases, leaving 11 bases of the junction unmatched. CDR3 loop: CASSTLHLREVYNEQFF. CDR3 nucleotides: TGTGCCAGTAGTACCCTCCACTTGCGGGAGGTCTACAATGAGCAGTTCTTC.

This clonotype was seen at least ten times. The J gene is TRBJ2-4, the V gene TRBV4-1; TRBD1 is a possible D gene (6 bases). This CDR3 is built from 19 residues. Trimming took 1 base from V and 1 from J, leaving 20 bases between them. Germline CDR1 MGHRA, CDR2 YSYEKL. CDR3 in amino acids: CASSQGAGEGSLAKNIQYF. The CDR3, as DNA: TGCGCCAGCAGCCAAGGAGCAGGGGAAGGATCCCTGGCCAAAAACATTCAGTACTTC.

This chain joins TRBV12-3 or TRBV12-4 and TRBJ2-3; 8 nucleotides align to TRBD2. Germline trimming cut 7 bases from V and 7 bases from J; bases unmatched to any gene: 16. The CDR3 has 16 residues. In DNA, the CDR3 is TGTGCCAGCACTTTTGTTTCCTCGGGGGGGCCGAATACGCAGTATTTT. Residues: CASTFVSSGGPNTQYF.

This chain links TRBV10-3 with TRBJ2-5, with 11 bases that match TRBD2. Looked up from germline, CDR1 is ENHRY and CDR2 is SYGVKD. The CDR3 spans 15 residues. V gave up 7 bases and J gave up 4 bases; unmatched junction bases: 8. The CDR3 coding sequence is TGTGCCATCAATGATTTAGCGGGGGGGCGAGAGACCCAGTACTTC. Translating it yields CAINDLAGGRETQYF.

Many counts were recorded for this clonotype. The chain employs TRBV4-2 and TRBJ2-1; unclear D gene. The V end was cut by 0 bases, the J end by 7 bases, with 7 bases between. In germline, CDR1 is LGHNA, CDR2 YNFKEQ. This CDR3 is 13 amino acids long. As DNA, the CDR3 is TGTGCCAGCAGCCAAGATCAAGTAAATGAGCAGTTCTTC. This sequence encodes CASSQDQVNEQFF.

This chain uses TRBV30 with TRBJ1-1; TRBD1 is a possible D gene (6 bases). The germline V and J ends were trimmed by 0 bases and 1 base, with 18 bases remaining between them. There are 17 residues in the CDR3. Germline V gene data show CDR1 as GTSNPN and CDR2 as SVGIG (reference sequence). CDR3 residues: CAWSVGVRRTENTEAFF. CDR3 nucleotide sequence: TGTGCCTGGAGTGTAGGGGTGAGACGGACAGAGAACACTGAAGCTTTCTTT.

This clonotype has a count of ten or more. This sequence joins TRBV5-1 and TRBJ1-1; no firm D call. Germline lookup yields CDR1 SGHRS and CDR2 YFSETQ. V dropped 0 bases and J dropped 1 base, with 10 bases sitting between them. The CDR3 runs to 15 residues. The DNA of the CDR3 is TGCGCCAGCAGCTTGGTGCCGCGATCGAACACTGAAGCTTTCTTT. Amino acids: CASSLVPRSNTEAFF.

The rearrangement links TRBV25-1 to TRBJ1-1; unclear D gene. CDR1 is MGHDK and CDR2 is SYGVNS in the germline V gene. CDR3 length equals 15 residues. V lost 1 base, J lost 1 base, and 10 bases lay in between. The CDR3 is CASSESAVANTEAFF. The DNA for the CDR3 is TGTGCCAGCAGTGAATCGGCAGTCGCGAACACTGAAGCTTTCTTT. Looking up the rest from reference TRBV25-1 and TRBJ1-1 gives the full variable domain: EADIYQTPRYLVIGTGKKITLECSQTMGHDKMYWYQQDPGMELHLIHYSYGVNSTEKGDLSSESTVSRIRTEHFPLTLESARPSHTSQYLCASSESAVANTEAFFGQGTRLTVV.

This clonotype appeared many times. The rearrangement joins TRBV5-5 to TRBJ2-1; 7 nucleotides line up with TRBD1. The germline CDR1 and CDR2 sequences are SGHKS and YYEKEE (reference sequence). With V trimmed by 4 bases and J by 2 bases, 6 bases remained unmatched. The CDR3 totals 15 residues. The CDR3 here is CASSETGITYNEQFF. The CDR3 DNA follows: TGTGCCAGCAGCGAGACAGGGATCACCTACAATGAGCAGTTCTTC. The full variable domain, rest sourced from reference TRBV5-5 and TRBJ2-1, is DAGVTQSPTHLIKTRGQQVTLRCSPISGHKSVSWYQQVLGQGPQFIFQYYEKEERGRGNFPDRFSARQFPNYSSELNVNALLLGDSALYLCASSETGITYNEQFFGPGTRLTVL.

In its sample, this clonotype was seen many times. The V call is TRBV5-1, the J call TRBJ2-5; the match to TRBD1 covers 10 bases. The CDR3 is 15 amino acids. Trimming took 4 bases from V and 1 from J; bases not matched to a gene: 4. Germline assignment: CDR1 SGHRS and CDR2 YFSETQ. In DNA form, the CDR3 reads TGCGCCAGCAGCCCGGACAGGGGGGTCCAAGAGACCCAGTACTTC. Its protein product is CASSPDRGVQETQYF.

The chain is built from TRBV6-6 and TRBJ2-2; TRBD1 matches at 7 bases. The CDR3 sequence is 15 residues long. Germline V gene data show CDR1 as MNHNY and CDR2 as SVGAGI (reference sequence). V was clipped by 6 bases and J by 3 bases; unmatched bases: 7. The CDR3 DNA follows: TGTGCCAGCAGACCCGGGACAGTAGACACCGGGGAGCTGTTTTTT. Translated, it gives CASRPGTVDTGELFF.

Concerning this clonotype: The missing conserved phenylalanine or tryptophan at the end of this CDR3 makes a read error likely. J is TRBJ2-5 and V is TRBV29-1, with TRBD2 identical over 7 bases. CDR1 SQVTM and CDR2 ANQGSEA come from the germline V gene. J lost 5 bases, V lost 7 bases, and 13 bases had no gene match. CDR3 length equals 14 residues. DNA of the CDR3: TGCAGCGCCCCTAGCGGAAGCCAATGGGAGACCCAGTACCTC. Protein: CSAPSGSQWETQYL.

This clonotype has ten or more counts. A much bigger clone sits one base away, suggesting this may be a read error. The J gene is TRBJ1-1, the V gene TRBV2; D remains ambiguous. With 7 bases removed from V and 0 bases from J, the gap between germline ends came to 12 bases. This CDR3 contains 14 residues. Germline V gives CDR1 SNHLY, CDR2 FYNNEI. The CDR3 spells CASTVDGMNTEAFF. The CDR3 DNA is TGTGCCAGCACTGTGGACGGAATGAACACTGAAGCTTTCTTT.

This clonotype was detected a few times. This chain links TRBV9 with TRBJ2-1; 7 nucleotides match TRBD2. Trimming took 3 bases from V and 0 from J; bases not matched to a gene: 3. The CDR3 spans 15 residues. The germline gives CDR1 SGDLS, CDR2 YYNGEE. CDR3 in DNA: TGTGCCAGCAGCGACGGGGGGAGCTCCTACAATGAGCAGTTCTTC. This sequence encodes CASSDGGSSYNEQFF. The whole variable domain, remainder taken from reference TRBV9 and TRBJ2-1, is DSGVTQTPKHLITATGQRVTLRCSPRSGDLSVYWYQQSLDQGLQFLIQYYNGEERAKGNILERFSAQQFPDLHSELNLSSLELGDSALYFCASSDGGSSYNEQFFGPGTRLTVL.

In its sample, this clonotype was seen once. V is TRBV5-1 and J is TRBJ2-3, with no clear D. CDR3 length: 13 amino acids. Germline values: CDR1 SGHRS, CDR2 YFSETQ. V lost 4 bases and J 4 bases, leaving 10 bases between the germline ends. DNA of the CDR3: TGCGCCAGCAGCGCTGGGGTCTCAGATACGCAGTATTTT. Translation gives CASSAGVSDTQYF. Full variable domain (remainder filled in from reference TRBV5-1 and TRBJ2-3): KAGVTQTPRYLIKTRGQQVTLSCSPISGHRSVSWYQQTPGQGLQFLFEYFSETQRNKGNFPGRFSGRQFSNSRSEMNVSTLELGDSALYLCASSAGVSDTQYFGPGTRLTVL.

At least ten counts were recorded for this clonotype. The genes are TRBV7-8 and TRBJ2-5; D not resolved. Germline values: CDR1 SGHVS, CDR2 FQNEAQ. V was trimmed by 5 bases and J by 3 bases, leaving 16 bases between them. The CDR3 is 15 amino acids. The CDR3 region has the DNA TGTGCCAGCAGCGAGGAGTCCGGGTTAAAAGAGACCCAGTACTTC. It is translated as CASSEESGLKETQYF.

Concerning this clonotype itself: It is likely a read error: a sequence one base away is far more abundant. The chain recombines TRBV14 with TRBJ1-4; D not certain. The CDR3 is 17 amino acids. Germline assignment: CDR1 SGHDN and CDR2 FVKESK. The CDR3 nucleotides are TGTGCCAGCAGCCAAGATCCAGCGGGGTCTAGCACAGATACGCAGTGTTTT. Translation gives CASSQDPAGSSTDTQCF.

About this clonotype: One junction end disagrees with the germline gene, perhaps due to a read error. The chain carries TRBV14 and TRBJ1-1; maybe TRBD1 (5 bases). Germline CDR1 reads SGHDN; CDR2 reads FVKESK. The CDR3 runs 13 residues. For the CDR3, the DNA is TGTGCCAGCAGCGGACTAATGGACACTGAAGCTTCCTTT. Translation gives CASSGLMDTEASF.

The chain employs TRBV28 and TRBJ2-5, with no clear D. V lost 4 bases, J lost 4 bases, and 22 bases lay in between. The CDR3 extends over 17 amino acids. Germline lookup yields CDR1 MDHEN and CDR2 SYDVKM. The CDR3 sequence is CASSSPRVQAGSETQYF. CDR3 nucleotide sequence: TGTGCCAGCAGTTCCCCCCGGGTGCAGGCCGGGTCAGAGACCCAGTACTTC.